The rows below give T cell receptor beta chains drawn from one sample of a study of blood T cells in healthy people across ages. TCRdb re-called the 5' RACE reads with MiXCR, one entry per CDR3 protein. The top ten clones hold 15% to 20% of a sample with about 780,000 distinct CDR3 sequences, around 50% of them seen once. Source material: blood. All receptors derive from an elderly man in good health. Each CDR3 is given with its conserved first and last residue. D genes are given only for firm matches. The size entry is marked missing in some rows and otherwise reads once, few, many or a size class.

V gene	J gene	D gene	CDR3 length	clone size	CDR3 DNA	CDR3 protein
TRBV7-2	TRBJ2-5	NA	17	NA	TGTGCCAGCAGCCCTCGGTGGGTAGCGGTAGCCCCCAATGAGCAGTACTTC	CASSPRWVAVAPNEQYF
TRBV10-3	TRBJ2-6	NA	13	NA	TGTGCCATCCTTAAGGACGGGGCCAACGTCCTGACTTTC	CAILKDGANVLTF
TRBV6-2/TRBV6-3	TRBJ1-5	NA	15	NA	TGTGCCAGCACTCACGCCCTGACAGGTAATCAGCCCCAGCATTTT	CASTHALTGNQPQHF
TRBV4-3	TRBJ2-1	TRBD2	14	NA	TGCGCCAGCAGCCCCGGGACTATCCACAATGAGCAGTTCTTC	CASSPGTIHNEQFF
TRBV5-1	TRBJ2-5	TRBD1	16	few	TGCGCCAGCAGCCCGCCGCGACAGGGGGGACAAGAGACCCAGTACTTC	CASSPPRQGGQETQYF
TRBV7-2	TRBJ2-1	TRBD2	15	NA	TGTGCCAGCAGCTCCGAGCGGGGACCCTACAATGAGCAGTTCTTC	CASSSERGPYNEQFF
TRBV2	TRBJ2-7	NA	17	NA	TGTGCCAGCAGGAGAGCCCTCCAGGGCATGAAAGGCAATGAGCAGTACTTC	CASRRALQGMKGNEQYF
TRBV29-1	TRBJ2-4	NA	16	NA	TGCAGCGCAACACCCGGCGGGGTAGGGACCAAAAACATTCAGTACTTC	CSATPGGVGTKNIQYF
TRBV9	TRBJ2-1	NA	14	NA	TGTGCCAGCAGCCCCAACGTCGGACTCAATGAGCAGTTCTTC	CASSPNVGLNEQFF
TRBV19	TRBJ2-1	NA	13	NA	TGTGCCAGTAGCCGGGACTTAACGAATGAGCAGTTCTTC	CASSRDLTNEQFF
TRBV7-2	TRBJ1-4	NA	16	once	TGTGCCAGCAGGCAAACTCCGGGACCGACTAATGAAAAACTGTTTTTT	CASRQTPGPTNEKLFF
TRBV6-2/TRBV6-3	TRBJ2-7	TRBD2	14	few	TGTGCCAGCCGCCCAAGCGGGGAAACCTACGAGCAGTACTTC	CASRPSGETYEQYF
TRBV5-1	TRBJ2-3	TRBD2	20	NA	TGCGCCAGCAGCTTGCCTAGCGGGGGGTCTACCGACCTAGGCACAGATACGCAGTATTTT	CASSLPSGGSTDLGTDTQYF
TRBV12-3/TRBV12-4	TRBJ2-3	NA	16	few	TGTGCCAGCAGTTCTGGCGCAGGTGGCGGGACAGATACGCAGTATTTT	CASSSGAGGGTDTQYF
TRBV20-1	TRBJ2-3	TRBD2	15	NA	TGCAGTGCTGGGTTACTAGCGGGGCGGACAGATACGCAGTATTTT	CSAGLLAGRTDTQYF
TRBV20-1	TRBJ2-5	NA	13	NA	TGCAGTGCTAGAGACCAGGGGCAAGAGACCCAGTACTTC	CSARDQGQETQYF
TRBV20-1	TRBJ2-7	TRBD1	13	NA	TGCAGTGCTAGTCCAGGGGGCTTCTACGAGCAGTACTTC	CSASPGGFYEQYF
TRBV3-1	TRBJ2-1	NA	15	few	TGTGCCAGCAGTCGCGGGGCAGACTTTTACAATGAGCAGTTCTTC	CASSRGADFYNEQFF
TRBV7-2	TRBJ2-3	TRBD2	14	NA	TGTGCCAGCAGTAGCGGGGGGGCTTCAGATACGCAGTATTTT	CASSSGGASDTQYF
TRBV29-1	TRBJ2-7	NA	13	NA	NA	CSVGSGALDERYF
TRBV4-3	TRBJ1-5	NA	13	NA	TGCGCCAGCAGCCTAACTAAGGATCAGCCCCAGCATTTT	CASSLTKDQPQHF
TRBV30	TRBJ1-2	NA	13	NA	TGTGCCTGGATCTCCGGGACAATTTATGGCTACACCTTC	CAWISGTIYGYTF
TRBV28	TRBJ2-1	NA	15	NA	TGTGCCAGCAGCGAGAGAGGGACTGAGTACAATGAGCAGTTCTTC	CASSERGTEYNEQFF
TRBV24-1	TRBJ2-5	TRBD1	15	NA	TGTGCCACCAGTAGCTTACAGGGGGCTGGAGAGACCCAGTACTTC	CATSSLQGAGETQYF
TRBV7-6	TRBJ2-7	TRBD2	16	NA	TGTGCCAGCAGCTTGGCAGGCGGGAGGGCCTTGGATGAGCAGTACTTC	CASSLAGGRALDEQYF
TRBV9	TRBJ2-1	NA	16	NA	TGTGCCAGCAGCGTAAGGACCATGAGCTCCTACAATGAGCAGTTCTTC	CASSVRTMSSYNEQFF
TRBV5-1	TRBJ2-1	TRBD1	14	NA	TGCGCCAGCAGTTCCGGGACAGGGGGAGAGACCCAGTTCTTC	CASSSGTGGETQFF
TRBV7-2	TRBJ2-1	NA	14	NA	TGTGCCAGCAGCATAACAGGTTTCTCCTACGAGCAGTTCTTC	CASSITGFSYEQFF
TRBV3-1	TRBJ2-1	NA	15	NA	TGTGCCAGCAACCAAGATAATAGCCGCTACAATGAGCAGTTCTTC	CASNQDNSRYNEQFF
TRBV7-2	TRBJ1-2	TRBD1	13	NA	TGTGCCAGCAACAGACCCACAGGGGTTGGCTACACCTTC	CASNRPTGVGYTF
TRBV28	TRBJ2-1	NA	15	few	TGTGCCAGCAGTTGGTCCGGGCCCTCCTACAATGAGCAGTTCTTC	CASSWSGPSYNEQFF
TRBV29-1	TRBJ1-1	NA	11	NA	TGCAGCGTGGGGGAACAGGGAGGAGCTTTCTTT	CSVGEQGGAFF
TRBV12-3/TRBV12-4	TRBJ2-5	TRBD2	15	NA	TGTGCCAGCAGTGTGGACGGGGGGATACAAGAGACCCAGTACTTC	CASSVDGGIQETQYF
TRBV2	TRBJ2-1	NA	11	NA	TGTGCCAGCAGTGGAGACGCGGAGCAGTTCTTC	CASSGDAEQFF
TRBV24-1	TRBJ2-3	TRBD1	16	NA	TGTGCCACCAGTGATCGACAGGGACGTGTTGCAGATACGCAGTATTTT	CATSDRQGRVADTQYF
TRBV3-1	TRBJ1-1	NA	12	NA	TGTGCCAGCAGCCAAGGTCCAGCGAACTTTTTCTTT	CASSQGPANFFF
TRBV27	TRBJ2-7	TRBD1	15	NA	TGTGCCAGCAGTTTAACAGGACAGGGCGCCCACGAGCAGTACTTC	CASSLTGQGAHEQYF
TRBV28	TRBJ2-1	NA	14	NA	TGTGCCAGCAGGACTAGTCTTGGTGTAAATGAGCAGTTCTTC	CASRTSLGVNEQFF